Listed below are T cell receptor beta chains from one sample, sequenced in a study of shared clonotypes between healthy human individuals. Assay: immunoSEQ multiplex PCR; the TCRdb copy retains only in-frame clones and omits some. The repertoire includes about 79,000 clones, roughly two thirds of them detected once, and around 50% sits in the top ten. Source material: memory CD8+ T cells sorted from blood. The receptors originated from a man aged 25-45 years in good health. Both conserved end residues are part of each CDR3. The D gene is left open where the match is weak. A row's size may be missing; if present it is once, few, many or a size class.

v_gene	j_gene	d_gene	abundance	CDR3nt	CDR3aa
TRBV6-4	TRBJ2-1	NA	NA	TGTGCCAGCAGTAAGGACAGCAACAATGAGCAGTTCTTC	CASSKDSNNEQFF
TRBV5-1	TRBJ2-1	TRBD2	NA	TGCGCCAGCAACCTAGCGGGAGGGGATGAGCAGTTCTTC	CASNLAGGDEQFF
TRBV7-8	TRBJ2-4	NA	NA	TGTGCCAGCAGTCCCCCCACAGGGTCCAAAAACATTCAGTACTTC	CASSPPTGSKNIQYF
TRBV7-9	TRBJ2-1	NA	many	TGTGCCAGCAGCTCAGATTCAAATGAGCAGTTCTTC	CASSSDSNEQFF
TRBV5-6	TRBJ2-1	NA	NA	TGTGCCAGCAGCGTCGGGACGGTCGGATACAATGAGCAGTTCTTC	CASSVGTVGYNEQFF
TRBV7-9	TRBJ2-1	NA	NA	TGTGCCAGCAGCCCAAGCGAAATCTCGGGGAATGAGCAGTTCTTC	CASSPSEISGNEQFF
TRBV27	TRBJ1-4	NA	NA	TGTGCCAGCAGTTTACTGGACGGGAATGAAAAACTGTTTTTT	CASSLLDGNEKLFF
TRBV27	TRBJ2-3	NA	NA	TGTGCCAGCAGTCTGCGGAGCACAGATACGCAGTATTTT	CASSLRSTDTQYF
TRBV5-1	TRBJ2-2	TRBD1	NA	TGCGCCAGCATGGAGGGACAGGGAGCCACCGGGGAGCTGTTTTTT	CASMEGQGATGELFF
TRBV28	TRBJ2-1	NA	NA	TGTGCCAGCAGTGTATCAGCCTACAATGAGCAGTTCTTC	CASSVSAYNEQFF
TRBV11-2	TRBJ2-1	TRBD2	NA	TGTGCCAGCAGCCGAGACAGGGTAGGTAGCGGGAGTAGTGAGCAGTTCTTC	CASSRDRVGSGSSEQFF
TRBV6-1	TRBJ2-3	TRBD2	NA	TGTGCCAGCATCCCCATGGAGGGAGGGGCAGATACGCAGTATTTT	CASIPMEGGADTQYF
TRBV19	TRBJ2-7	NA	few	TGTGCCAGTAGTATGGCTCCTGGGGGGCCCTACGAGCAGTACTTC	CASSMAPGGPYEQYF
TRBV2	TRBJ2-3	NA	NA	TGTGCCAGCAGTGAAGGGAGGGGCCCAGATACGCAGTATTTT	CASSEGRGPDTQYF
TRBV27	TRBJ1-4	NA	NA	TGTGCCAGCAGTTTACAGGGAGGAGAAAAACTGTTTTTT	CASSLQGGEKLFF
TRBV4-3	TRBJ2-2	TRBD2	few	TGCGCCAGCAGCCAAGATGGTCTTGCGGGAGGAGCCGGGGAGCTGTTTTTT	CASSQDGLAGGAGELFF
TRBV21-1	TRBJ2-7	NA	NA	TGTGCCAGCAGCTGGGTGACAGGCAACATAGGAATGGTGTACGAGCAGTACTTC	CASSWVTGNIGMVYEQYF
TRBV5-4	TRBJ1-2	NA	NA	TGTGCCAGCACGCGGGAGGCGCATGGCTACACCTTC	CASTREAHGYTF
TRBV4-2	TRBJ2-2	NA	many	TGTGCCAGCAGCCAAGAGGGCGGAGGCACCGGGGAGCTGTTTTTT	CASSQEGGGTGELFF
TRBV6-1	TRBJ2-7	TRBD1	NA	TGTGCCAGCAGCGACAGGGGAGGTCGGTACGAGCAGTACTTC	CASSDRGGRYEQYF
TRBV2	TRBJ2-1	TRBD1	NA	TGTGCCAGCATCCCCTCGGGACAGGGGCAAAACAATGAGCAGTTCTTC	CASIPSGQGQNNEQFF
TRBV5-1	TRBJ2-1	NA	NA	TGTGCCAGCAGCCTTCTAGCCTTCAATGAGCAGTTCTTC	CASSLLAFNEQFF
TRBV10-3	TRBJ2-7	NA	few	TGTGCCATCAGGGAGGGACTCTACGAGCAGTACTTC	CAIREGLYEQYF
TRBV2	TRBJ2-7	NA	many	TGTGCCAGCAGCGGAGGACAGATAGCCCCGGGGGAGCAGTACTTC	CASSGGQIAPGEQYF
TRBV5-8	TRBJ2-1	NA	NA	TGTGCCAGCAGCTTGGGAAGCTCCTACAATGAGCAGTTCTTC	CASSLGSSYNEQFF